These 17 T cell receptor beta chains originate from one sample sequenced in a study of T cell repertoires in cytomegalovirus infection (dated by TCRdb to about 2019). The instrument given in TCRdb is Illumina HiSeq 1500. TCRdb handled the public reads itself, with Q25 trimming in fastp and clone calling in MiXCR, and kept productive beta chains. A single entry per CDR3 protein holds the most common genes and DNA from its merged rows. The table for this sample lists 150,000 to 200,000 distinct CDR3 sequences; approximately 28% of them were counted only once. Clones ranked in the top ten supply 31% of the sample. The source material was PBMCs. These receptors all stem from a human donor in good health (CMV status not recorded). Some clones in this sample may be carry-over from other donors' samples.

This clonotype was recorded a few times. The genes are TRBV11-2 and TRBJ1-6; maybe TRBD1 (5 bases). The germline V gene has CDR1 SGHAT and CDR2 FQNNGV. The CDR3 extends over 18 amino acids. The V and J ends lost 3 bases and 0 bases respectively, with 15 bases between them. The CDR3 loop reads CASSFIGRASSYNSPLHF. The DNA for the CDR3 is TGTGCCAGCAGCTTTATCGGCAGGGCTAGCTCCTATAATTCACCCCTCCACTTT.

This clonotype was detected only a few times. This sequence joins TRBV29-1 and TRBJ2-3, with D perhaps assigned TRBD1 or TRBD2 (5 bases each). The V end lost 3 bases, the J end lost 6 bases, and 16 bases lay between the germline ends. The CDR3 spans 14 residues. CDR1 SQVTM and CDR2 ANQGSEA come from the germline V gene. The CDR3, as DNA: TGCAGCGTTGAGGGAGACAGACCCTTGGATACGCAGTATTTT. It specifies CSVEGDRPLDTQYF.

This clonotype showed up just a few times. The chain couples TRBV7-2 to TRBJ2-3; TRBD2 matches at 8 bases. This CDR3 is 15 amino acids long. After removal of 1 base from V and 6 bases from J, the junction contained 6 bases not matched to a gene. CDR1 is SGHTA and CDR2 is FQGNSA in the germline V gene. Here the CDR3 DNA reads TGTGCCAGCAGCTTAGAACCCGGGGGGGACGATACGCAGTATTTT. This codes for CASSLEPGGDDTQYF.

This clonotype was observed at least ten times. This chain joins TRBV7-8 and TRBJ2-3; TRBD2 might be the D (6 bases). Between the trimmed V and J ends, which lost 4 bases and 6 bases, there was a span of 17 bases. Germline CDR1 is SGHVS and CDR2 is FQNEAQ. The CDR3 consists of 15 residues. The CDR3 sequence is CASSSTELGRDTQYF. The CDR3 region has the DNA TGTGCCAGCAGCTCGACAGAATTGGGGAGGGATACGCAGTATTTT.

This clonotype has only a few counts. The chain recombines TRBV12-3 or TRBV12-4 with TRBJ2-3, with 11 nucleotides matching TRBD2. The CDR3 loop spans 15 amino acids. The ends lost 5 bases at V and 4 bases at J; junction bases unmatched: 5. CDR3 in DNA: TGTGCCAGCAGTATTAGCGGGGGGGCCCCAGATACGCAGTATTTT. Amino acids: CASSISGGAPDTQYF.

V and J are TRBV18 and TRBJ1-1, with TRBD1 matching over 7 bases. This CDR3 is 12 amino acids long. Germline CDR1 KGHSH, CDR2 LQKENI. V trimming: 2 bases; J trimming: 11 bases; junction bases outside the gene matches: 5. The DNA of the CDR3 is TGTGCCAGCTCACCATTACAGGGGCATGCTTTCTTT. It yields the protein CASSPLQGHAFF.

This clonotype turned up a few times. This chain's CDR3 is CASSLKQGNIQYF. The CDR3 DNA reads TGTGCCAGCAGCTTAAAACAGGGAAACATTCAGTACTTC. The rearrangement uses TRBV7-3 and TRBJ2-4; D is possibly TRBD1 (6 bases). Germline loops: CDR1 SGHTA, CDR2 FQGTGA. V lost 1 base to trimming and J lost 6 bases, with 7 bases between them. The CDR3 contains 13 residues.

In its sample, this clonotype was seen a few times. The chain joins TRBV2 to TRBJ2-5, with a tentative D call TRBD2 (5 bases). Deletions cut 2 bases from V and 5 bases from J, with 15 bases between. The CDR3 length is 15 residues. Looked up from germline, CDR1 is SNHLY and CDR2 is FYNNEI. The CDR3: CASSENSLSGETQYF. The CDR3 DNA reads as TGTGCCAGCAGTGAAAACAGCCTTTCGGGGGAGACCCAGTACTTC.

The CDR3 region has the DNA TGTGCCAGCAGCGCCCGGACTAGCGGGTATAAAGGGTCGACCCAGTACTTC. This translates into CASSARTSGYKGSTQYF. This chain connects TRBV3-1 to TRBJ2-5, with TRBD2 matching 11 bases. The V gene's germline CDR1 is LGHDT and CDR2 YNNKEL (reference sequence). This CDR3 region has 17 residues. V lost 5 bases, J lost 7 bases, and 15 bases stayed unmatched.

This chain uses TRBV2 with TRBJ2-7, with TRBD2 identical over 13 bases. The ends lost 4 bases at V and 2 bases at J; junction bases unmatched: 2. CDR1 is SNHLY, CDR2 FYNNEI, per germline. The CDR3 consists of 15 residues. CDR3 residues: CASSATSGGAYEQYF. The DNA for the CDR3 is TGTGCCAGCAGTGCAACTAGCGGGGGGGCCTACGAGCAGTACTTC.

This clonotype was counted a single time. V is TRBV2 and J is TRBJ1-3; D is undetermined. Trimming pared 5 bases from V and 2 bases from J, leaving 13 bases between. CDR1 SNHLY and CDR2 FYNNEI come from the germline V gene. This CDR3 region has 15 residues. This CDR3 is CASSPPPVTGNTIYF. CDR3 DNA sequence: TGTGCCAGCAGTCCTCCTCCAGTAACTGGAAACACCATATATTTT.

The rearrangement joins TRBV6-6 to TRBJ1-1; no definite D call. Germline V CDR1 and CDR2: MNHNY, SVGAGI (reference sequence). The ends were cut back, 2 bases at V and 3 bases at J, with 16 bases in the middle. The CDR3 totals 16 residues. This CDR3 is CASSYTRVGRDTEAFF. The CDR3 DNA reads TGTGCCAGCAGTTACACCCGGGTGGGGAGGGACACTGAAGCTTTCTTT.

The chain employs TRBV20-1 and TRBJ1-4; D remains unclear. CDR3 length: 11 residues. Germline V gene sequence: CDR1 DFQATT, CDR2 SNEGSKA (reference sequence). The germline V and J ends were trimmed by 6 bases and 6 bases, with 8 bases remaining between them. The CDR3 protein is CSALEHEKLFF. The CDR3 region has the DNA TGCAGTGCCTTAGAACATGAAAAACTGTTTTTT.

This clonotype was detected a few times. The chain has TRBV7-3 and TRBJ2-1; D possibly corresponds to TRBD1 (5 bases). The germline V gene encodes CDR1 SGHTA and CDR2 FQGTGA. V dropped 3 bases and J dropped 9 bases, with 15 bases sitting between them. The length of the CDR3 is 14 residues. CDR3: CASSLGQYRGEQFF. The CDR3 bases are TGTGCCAGCAGCTTGGGCCAGTATAGGGGTGAGCAGTTCTTC.

The rearrangement joins TRBV12-3 or TRBV12-4 to TRBJ2-3; 11 nucleotides agree with TRBD2. The CDR3 is 16 residues long. The junction had 12 bases not matched to a gene; V was cut back by 7 bases and J by 6 bases. The chain's CDR3 is CASTQRSGGAWDTQYF. CDR3 DNA: TGTGCCAGCACCCAACGTAGCGGGGGGGCCTGGGATACGCAGTATTTT.

The chain uses TRBV5-4 and TRBJ1-2; D perhaps matches TRBD1 (6 bases). This CDR3 is 15 amino acids long. Between the trimmed V and J ends, which lost 4 bases and 7 bases, there was a span of 20 bases. In germline, CDR1 is SGHNT, CDR2 YYREEE (reference sequence). The CDR3: CASSPRTGLSGGYTF. The CDR3 nucleotides are TGTGCCAGCAGCCCCCGAACAGGGCTCTCGGGTGGCTACACCTTC. The full variable domain, completed using reference TRBV5-4 and TRBJ1-2, is ETGVTQSPTHLIKTRGQQVTLRCSSQSGHNTVSWYQQALGQGPQFIFQYYREEENGRGNFPPRFSGLQFPNYSSELNVNALELDDSALYLCASSPRTGLSGGYTFGSGTRLTVV.

The chain uses TRBV5-4 and TRBJ1-2, with TRBD1 as a possible D gene (6 bases). The germline V gene encodes CDR1 SGHNT and CDR2 YYREEE (reference sequence). V lost 3 bases and J 2 bases, leaving 11 bases between the germline ends. The CDR3 runs 14 residues. CDR3 bases: TGTGCCAGCAGCTGGGGGCAGGACAACTATGGCTACACCTTC. Its protein is CASSWGQDNYGYTF.